The entry below gives a single TCR beta chain sequence along with its context. This CDR3 spans 15 amino acids. The V end lost 2 bases, the J end lost 3 bases, and 13 bases lay between the germline ends. Germline-derived CDR1 and CDR2 are SGHTA and FQGNSA. These data come from a study of blood T cell repertoires in COVID-19. Study-level background: The analysed material was cDNA or gDNA that came from T cells, B-cell-depleted T cells, or PBMCs.

Enrolled during active infection, Seattle patients were then followed longitudinally. The assay was immunoSEQ multiplex PCR, and TCRdb's table has in-frame clones only and misses some. Among roughly 62,000 clones, 84% were seen once, and the ten largest hold 9.6%. The chain employs TRBV7-2 and TRBJ1-1; D is unclear. The sequenced material came from peripheral blood. The source of this sequence is a man aged 80 or over with COVID-19, enrolled during active disease. CDR3 region: CASSLMGRRDTEAFF. DNA for the CDR3: TGTGCCAGCAGCTTAATGGGGAGAAGGGACACTGAAGCTTTCTTT.